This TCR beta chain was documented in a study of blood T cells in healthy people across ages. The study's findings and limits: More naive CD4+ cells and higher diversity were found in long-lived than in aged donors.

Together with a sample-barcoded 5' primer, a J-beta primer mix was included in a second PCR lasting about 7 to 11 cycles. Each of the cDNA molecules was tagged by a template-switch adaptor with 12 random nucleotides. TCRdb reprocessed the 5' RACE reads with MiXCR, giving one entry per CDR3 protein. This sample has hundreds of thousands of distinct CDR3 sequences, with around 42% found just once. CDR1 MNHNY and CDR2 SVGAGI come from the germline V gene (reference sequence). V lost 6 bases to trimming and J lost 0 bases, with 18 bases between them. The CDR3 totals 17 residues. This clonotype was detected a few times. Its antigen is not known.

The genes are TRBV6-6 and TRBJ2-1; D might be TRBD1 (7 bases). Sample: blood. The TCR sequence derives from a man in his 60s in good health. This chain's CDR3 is CASSSKQGTYSYNEQFF. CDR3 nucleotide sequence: TGTGCCAGCAGCTCTAAACAGGGGACTTACTCCTACAATGAGCAGTTCTTC.